This is a list of T cell receptor beta chains from one sample in a study of T cell responses to AZD1222 COVID-19 vaccine. Some clones are missing from TCRdb's copy, which holds only in-frame ones; the method was immunoSEQ multiplex PCR. Counted here are about 140,000 clones, approximately 90% occurring once; the ten biggest clones make up 3.1%. The sample consisted of peripheral blood, taken 28 days after the second AZD1222 dose. The receptor set was obtained from an adult who received the AZD1222 COVID-19 vaccine. CDR3s include the opening cysteine and the closing phenylalanine or tryptophan. Each record gives: J gene, D gene, CDR3 length, clone size, V gene, CDR3 protein, CDR3 DNA. A D gene is named only where the DNA matches it firmly. Not all rows give a size; the values are once, few, many and, for expanded clones, a class.

>TRBJ1-2|NA|17|NA|TRBV16
CASSLLGVTGRNYGYTF
TGTGCCAGCAGCCTCCTTGGGGTCACGGGACGGAACTATGGCTACACCTTC
>TRBJ2-2|NA|14|NA|TRBV28
CASSFAGNTGELFF
TGTGCCAGCAGTTTTGCCGGGAACACCGGGGAGCTGTTTTTT
>TRBJ2-7|TRBD1|12|NA|TRBV28
CASTGTGHEQYF
TGTGCCAGCACCGGGACAGGACACGAGCAGTACTTC
>TRBJ1-2|TRBD1|14|NA|TRBV5-1
CASSSDRGENGYTF
TGCGCCAGCAGCTCCGACAGGGGAGAGAATGGCTACACCTTC
>TRBJ2-5|NA|14|NA|TRBV7-2
CASSLGTAGETQYF
TGTGCCAGCAGCTTAGGGACTGCTGGTGAGACCCAGTACTTC
>TRBJ1-5|NA|13|NA|TRBV4-3
CASSQEEGQPQHF
TGCGCCAGCAGCCAAGAGGAGGGGCAGCCCCAGCATTTT
>TRBJ2-2|NA|13|NA|TRBV10-1
CASSEGRTGELFF
TGCGCCAGCAGTGAGGGGAGAACCGGGGAGCTGTTTTTT
>TRBJ2-3|NA|14|NA|TRBV3-1/TRBV3-2
CASSQEGAGDTQYF
TGTGCCAGCAGCCAAGAGGGTGCGGGAGATACGCAGTATTTT
>TRBJ2-7|TRBD1|17|NA|TRBV6-2/TRBV6-3
CASSYGAGQGVSYEQYF
TGTGCCAGCAGTTATGGTGCGGGACAGGGAGTGTCCTACGAGCAGTACTTC
>TRBJ2-1|NA|14|NA|TRBV7-3
CASSLSEGNNEQFF
TGTGCCAGCAGCTTGTCTGAGGGTAACAATGAGCAGTTCTTC
>TRBJ1-5|TRBD1|13|NA|TRBV19
CASRQGVSQPQHF
TGTGCCAGTAGGCAGGGGGTCTCTCAGCCCCAGCATTTT
>TRBJ2-7|NA|13|NA|TRBV6-5
CASTRGMLLEQYF
TGTGCCAGCACCAGGGGCATGCTACTCGAGCAGTACTTC
>TRBJ2-1|TRBD1|18|NA|TRBV27
CASSSRNRGTGINNEQFF
TGTGCCAGCAGTTCGAGAAACCGCGGGACAGGGATCAACAATGAGCAGTTCTTC
>TRBJ2-2|TRBD2|18|NA|TRBV2
CASRVFAAGTSGTVELFF
TGTGCCAGCAGAGTGTTCGCCGCCGGGACTAGCGGGACAGTGGAGCTGTTTTTT
>TRBJ2-7|NA|14|NA|TRBV28
CASSSPSYSYEQYF
TGTGCCAGCAGTTCCCCCAGTTATTCCTACGAGCAGTACTTC
>TRBJ2-7|NA|13|NA|TRBV10-3
CAVASTVIYEQYF
TGTGCCGTCGCATCGACTGTCATTTACGAGCAGTACTTC
>TRBJ2-7|NA|14|once|TRBV27
CASSLVDSSYEQYF
TGTGCCAGCAGTTTAGTAGACAGCTCCTACGAGCAGTACTTC
>TRBJ1-4|NA|14|NA|TRBV28
CASSVQGLNEKLFF
TGTGCCAGCAGTGTACAGGGACTGAATGAAAAACTGTTTTTT
>TRBJ2-7|NA|12|few|TRBV11-2
CASSLAAYEQYF
TGTGCCAGCAGCTTGGCTGCCTACGAGCAGTACTTC
>TRBJ2-3|TRBD2|14|NA|TRBV27
CASRLAGATDTQYF
TGTGCCAGCAGATTAGCGGGGGCCACAGATACGCAGTATTTT
>TRBJ1-5|TRBD1|13|few|TRBV10-3
CAISLTGDQPQHF
TGTGCCATCAGTTTGACAGGGGACCAGCCCCAGCATTTT
>TRBJ2-3|NA|15|NA|TRBV5-6
CASSFEQGATDTQYF
TGTGCCAGCAGCTTTGAACAGGGCGCCACAGATACGCAGTATTTT
>TRBJ1-1|TRBD1|16|NA|TRBV3-1/TRBV3-2
CASSQDQGQGNTEAFF
TGTGCCAGCAGCCAAGATCAGGGACAGGGGAACACTGAAGCTTTCTTT
>TRBJ2-3|TRBD2|16|few|TRBV28
CASSQSALAGSDTQYF
TGTGCCAGCAGTCAAAGCGCACTAGCGGGTTCAGATACGCAGTATTTT
>TRBJ2-4|NA|15|once|TRBV12-5
CATPRRVLAKNIQYF
TGTGCTACCCCTAGACGAGTACTAGCCAAAAACATTCAGTACTTC
>TRBJ1-2|NA|12|NA|TRBV6-6
CASSYQGYGYTF
TGTGCCAGCAGTTACCAGGGTTATGGCTACACCTTC
>TRBJ2-5|NA|17|NA|TRBV7-2
CASSLAARGTLRVSQYF
TGTGCCAGCAGCTTAGCCGCGAGGGGTACCCTCCGGGTGTCCCAGTACTTC
>TRBJ1-2|NA|16|NA|TRBV10-3
CAISESGSLTGVRYTF
TGTGCCATCAGTGAGTCGGGCAGCTTAACAGGAGTTAGGTACACCTTC
>TRBJ2-3|NA|14|NA|TRBV20-1
CSASRSGSTDTQYF
TGCAGTGCTAGTCGGTCAGGTAGCACAGATACGCAGTATTTT
>TRBJ2-7|NA|12|NA|TRBV30
CAWKEGGVEQYF
TGTGCCTGGAAGGAGGGGGGGGTCGAGCAGTACTTC
>TRBJ2-1|TRBD2|16|NA|TRBV6-5
CASSYLTSGRVNEQFF
TGTGCCAGCAGTTACCTTACTAGCGGGAGAGTCAATGAGCAGTTCTTC
>TRBJ2-1|NA|15|NA|TRBV10-2
CATPFRPRLNNEQFF
TGCGCCACCCCCTTCCGGCCTCGGCTGAACAATGAGCAGTTCTTC
>TRBJ1-5|NA|12|NA|TRBV6-2/TRBV6-3
CASSGSNQPQHF
TGTGCCAGCAGTGGTAGCAATCAGCCCCAGCATTTT
>TRBJ1-1|TRBD1|12|NA|TRBV30
CAWSGAQGAAFF
TGTGCCTGGAGTGGCGCACAGGGGGCTGCTTTCTTT
>TRBJ2-1|TRBD1|17|once|TRBV7-2
CASSLVGVGQGRNEQFF
TGTGCCAGCAGCTTAGTAGGTGTTGGACAGGGTCGTAATGAGCAGTTCTTC
>TRBJ1-1|NA|14|NA|TRBV28
CASSSARWNTEAFF
TGTGCCAGCAGTAGTGCCCGTTGGAACACTGAAGCTTTCTTT
>TRBJ2-1|NA|13|NA|TRBV7-9
CASSLSPAWEQFF
TGTGCCAGCAGCTTAAGCCCAGCGTGGGAGCAGTTCTTC
>TRBJ1-5|TRBD1|16|NA|TRBV24-1
CATSDPRDRGDQPQHF
TGTGCCACCAGTGATCCACGGGACAGGGGTGACCAGCCCCAGCATTTT
>TRBJ2-3|TRBD2|17|NA|TRBV24-1
CATSATTSESSTDTQYF
TGTGCCACCAGTGCAACGACTAGCGAATCTAGCACAGATACGCAGTATTTT